A selection of T cell receptor beta chains follows, all from one sample in a study of OX40 agonist ivuxolimab in advanced cancers. Sequenced by immunoSEQ multiplex PCR; TCRdb stores in-frame clones only, minus some. Altogether tens of thousands of clones are present, roughly 87% being singletons, with the ten largest covering 16%. The source was CD4+ or CD8+ T cells sorted from blood, collected in a trial of the OX40 agonist ivuxolimab. The receptor source for this set is an adult with an advanced solid tumor such as melanoma, head and neck, liver or kidney cancer. The CDR3 runs from the conserved cysteine through the conserved F or W.

V gene	J gene	CDR3 protein
TRBV6-5	TRBJ1-5	CASTKTGVGQPQHF
TRBV30	TRBJ2-7	CAGRPGTGPYEQYF
TRBV6-6	TRBJ2-3	CASSPRQGFFADTQYF
TRBV7-9	TRBJ2-3	CASSPGTGGTDTQYF
TRBV7-6	TRBJ1-5	CASSFVRGQPQHF
TRBV19	TRBJ1-5	CASSNVGMYSNQPQHF
TRBV2	TRBJ2-1	CATRGSGSYNEQFF
TRBV7-3	TRBJ2-7	CASTGLAAFPSYEQYF
TRBV6-6	TRBJ1-2	CASRTAYGYTF
TRBV5-1	TRBJ2-2	CASKRTGGNTGELFF
TRBV7-9	TRBJ2-7	CASSFSGSYEQYF
TRBV4-1	TRBJ1-6	CASSQNGNSPLHF
TRBV10-3	TRBJ2-7	CAIGQGYEQYF
TRBV2	TRBJ1-3	CASSAYPGGNTIYF